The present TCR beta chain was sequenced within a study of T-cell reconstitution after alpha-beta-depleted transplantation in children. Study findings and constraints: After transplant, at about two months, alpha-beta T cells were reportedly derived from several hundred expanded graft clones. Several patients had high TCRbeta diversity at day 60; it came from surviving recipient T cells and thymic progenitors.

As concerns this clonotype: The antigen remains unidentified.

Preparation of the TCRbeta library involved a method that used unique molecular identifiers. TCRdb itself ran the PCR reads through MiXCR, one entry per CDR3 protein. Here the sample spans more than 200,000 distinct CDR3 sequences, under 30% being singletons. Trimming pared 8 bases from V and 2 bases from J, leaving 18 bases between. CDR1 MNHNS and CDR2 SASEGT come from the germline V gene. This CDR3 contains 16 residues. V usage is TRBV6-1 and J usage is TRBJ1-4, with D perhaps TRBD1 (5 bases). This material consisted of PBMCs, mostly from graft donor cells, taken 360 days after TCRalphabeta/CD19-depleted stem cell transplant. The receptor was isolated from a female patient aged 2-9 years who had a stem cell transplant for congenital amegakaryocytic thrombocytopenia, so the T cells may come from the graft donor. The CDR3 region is CASRSGGWDTNEKLFF. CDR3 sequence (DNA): TGTGCCAGCCGAAGTGGGGGGTGGGATACTAATGAAAAACTGTTTTTT.